The TCR beta chain described here comes from a study of shared T cell receptors in the human thymus. The length of the CDR3 is 14 residues. CDR1 and CDR2 (germline): MNHNS, SASEGT. V was clipped by 6 bases and J by 3 bases; unmatched bases: 6. Profiled with immunoSEQ multiplex PCR; TCRdb holds only in-frame clones, not every one. The sample records 700,000 or so clones, approximately 85% being singletons. This same sample was also part of a study on human thymus T cells. That study adds: All donors were healthy Finnish infants who were undergoing corrective surgery to treat congenital heart defects. The thymus tissue came from resections taken during corrective heart surgery. Related research found strongly overlapping thymic repertoires in unrelated individuals.

This receptor was taken from a girl under two years old with a congenital heart defect. The rearrangement uses TRBV6-1 and TRBJ2-7; 9 bases line up with TRBD2. Sequencing input: thymocytes. CDR3 sequence: CASREGLAFYEQYF. The CDR3 bases are TGTGCCAGCAGGGAGGGACTAGCTTTCTACGAGCAGTACTTC.